This T cell receptor beta chain was profiled in a study of blood T cell repertoires in COVID-19. Study summary: PBMCs, B-cell-depleted T cells, or T cells were the source of the cDNA or gDNA that made up the material.

Germline-derived CDR1 and CDR2 are SQVTM and ANQGSEA. The CDR3 sequence is 12 residues long. Trimming took 0 bases from V and 4 from J, leaving 7 bases between them. Exposed study participants had met a COVID-19 case within 2 weeks before entry. TCRdb's copy holds only in-frame clones and misses some; the assay was immunoSEQ multiplex PCR. The sample holds 150,000 or so clones, 65% to 85% seen once. V gene TRBV29-1 combines with J gene TRBJ2-7; D is possibly TRBD2 (5 bases). The clonotype comes from a woman between 50 and 59 years old who had been exposed to COVID-19. Input material: PBMCs or T cells enriched from blood (not recorded which). The CDR3 bases are TGCAGCGTTGAAGAGGGAGTGTACGAGCAGTACTTC. As protein: CSVEEGVYEQYF.